Presented here are 23 T cell receptor beta chains from one specimen sequenced in a study of cytomegalovirus exposure and HLA in healthy donors. PCR primers comprised 60 Vbeta and 13 Jbeta primers. TCRdb keeps only in-frame clones here, not all; method: immunoSEQ multiplex PCR. Among around 150,000 clones, about four fifths were seen once, and the ten largest hold 2.5% to 3.5%. The sample consisted of PBMCs. The source is a male donor in good health and CMV-seronegative.

The chain carries TRBV4-1 and TRBJ2-4; a weak D match, TRBD2 (7 bases). Germline V gene data show CDR1 as MGHRA and CDR2 as YSYEKL. The CDR3 has 16 amino acids. Trimming shortened V by 3 bases and J by 0 bases, and 12 bases separated the two germline ends. The CDR3 DNA reads TGCGCCAGCAGCCACCCGGGGGGCTCAGCCAAAAACATTCAGTACTTC. Its translation: CASSHPGGSAKNIQYF.

Here the CDR3 reads CASSEARTVYNQPQHF. Here the CDR3 DNA reads TGTGCCAGCAGTGAAGCGCGGACAGTTTACAATCAGCCCCAGCATTTT. The rearrangement uses TRBV6-1 and TRBJ1-5; TRBD1 might be the D (6 bases). The CDR3 consists of 16 residues. Germline CDR1 reads MNHNS; CDR2 reads SASEGT. Trimming removed 0 bases from V and 3 bases from J, with 12 bases in between.

The chain employs TRBV29-1 and TRBJ2-1; D is possibly TRBD2 (5 bases). The germline V gene has CDR1 SQVTM and CDR2 ANQGSEA. The V gene lost 2 bases and the J gene lost 5 bases, with 19 bases spanning the gap. This CDR3 is 16 amino acids long. The DNA of the CDR3 is TGCAGCGTTGAAAAGGGCTGGTCTAGCAGCCACAATGAGCAGTTCTTC. Its translation: CSVEKGWSSSHNEQFF.

The rearrangement uses TRBV5-4 and TRBJ1-1; 9 nucleotides match TRBD1. V gave up 5 bases and J gave up 3 bases; unmatched junction bases: 11. This CDR3 region has 16 residues. CDR1 and CDR2 from the germline V gene are SGHNT and YYREEE (reference sequence). The CDR3 reads CASSFNRGQRDTEAFF. The CDR3 DNA sequence: TGTGCCAGCAGTTTTAACAGGGGGCAAAGGGACACTGAAGCTTTCTTT.

V and J are TRBV25-1 and TRBJ2-5; D might be TRBD1 (5 bases). Trimming removed 4 bases from V and 4 bases from J, with 13 bases in between. The germline V gene has CDR1 MGHDK and CDR2 SYGVNS. This CDR3 is 14 amino acids long. CDR3: CASSGTPVGETQYF. DNA for the CDR3: TGTGCCAGCAGTGGGACACCGGTGGGAGAGACCCAGTACTTC.

The V call is TRBV30, the J call TRBJ1-3; the D is unclear. The V gene lost 0 bases and the J gene lost 3 bases, with 18 bases spanning the gap. CDR3 length: 17 amino acids. CDR1 GTSNPN and CDR2 SVGIG come from the germline V gene (reference sequence). The CDR3 DNA is TGTGCCTGGAGTGTAGCACGATCCAACTTTATTGGAAACACCATATATTTT. This codes for CAWSVARSNFIGNTIYF.

The chain links TRBV2 to TRBJ1-5; D unresolved. This CDR3 contains 12 residues. Germline V lookup: CDR1 SNHLY, CDR2 FYNNEI. Deletions cut 2 bases from V and 5 bases from J, with 4 bases between. The CDR3 reads CASSESDQPQHF. CDR3 DNA: TGTGCCAGCAGTGAATCGGATCAGCCCCAGCATTTT.

The chain employs TRBV7-3 and TRBJ1-2, with D perhaps TRBD1 (5 bases). The CDR3 length is 14 residues. Germline CDR1 reads SGHTA; CDR2 reads FQGTGA. V was clipped by 1 base and J by 7 bases, with 13 bases between them. Here the CDR3 DNA reads TGTGCCAGCAGCTTAATCCAGGGAATAAGTGGCTACACCTTC. It encodes CASSLIQGISGYTF.

This chain's CDR3 is CASSPTGEAQYF. In nucleotides, the CDR3 is TGTGCCAGCAGTCCTACAGGGGAAGCGCAGTATTTT. The chain uses TRBV27 and TRBJ2-3; 7 positions agree with TRBD1. The CDR3 extends over 12 amino acids. J lost 10 bases, V lost 5 bases, and 6 bases had no gene match. Germline-derived CDR1 and CDR2 are MNHEY and SMNVEV (reference sequence).

A remark on this clone: The junction departs from the called germline gene at one end, perhaps through a read error. The V gene is TRBV7-3, the J gene TRBJ2-5; 9 nucleotides align to TRBD1. The closer fit of TRBJ2-7 to the DNA end suggests the J call may be wrong. CDR3 length equals 15 residues. Germline-derived CDR1 and CDR2 are SGHTA and FQGTGA. CDR3 amino acids: CASSITGQGPYEQYF. The CDR3 DNA follows: TGTGCCAGCAGCATAACGGGACAGGGTCCCTACGAGCAGTACTTC.

In its sample, this clone was seen once. This chain uses TRBV19 with TRBJ2-7; possibly TRBD1 for D (6 bases). The germline gives CDR1 LNHDA, CDR2 SQIVND (reference sequence). The V end lost 4 bases, the J end lost 0 bases, and 10 bases lay between the germline ends. The CDR3 sequence is 14 residues long. CDR3 DNA: TGTGCCAGTAGTACTACAGGGAGCTCCTACGAGCAGTACTTC. Protein sequence: CASSTTGSSYEQYF.

CDR3 coding DNA: TGTGCCAGCAGCGTCCTATCCCAACGGGTCGGGGAGCTGTTTTTT. Translation: CASSVLSQRVGELFF. The rearrangement links TRBV5-6 to TRBJ2-2; D unclear. The CDR3 is made up of 15 amino acids. Per the germline V gene, CDR1 is SGHDT and CDR2 is YYEEEE. V lost 4 bases to trimming and J lost 7 bases, with 17 bases between them.

This clone was counted only a few times. The chain has TRBV30 and TRBJ1-2; D remains ambiguous. The germline V and J ends were trimmed by 0 bases and 9 bases, with 11 bases remaining between them. Germline CDR1 and CDR2: GTSNPN and SVGIG (reference sequence). The CDR3 spans 12 residues. CDR3 DNA: TGTGCCTGGAGTGTACTAGGCCGTAGCTACACCTTC. It specifies CAWSVLGRSYTF.

The genes are TRBV5-1 and TRBJ2-7; perhaps TRBD1 as D (6 bases). V lost 2 bases to trimming and J lost 5 bases, with 14 bases between them. Germline V lookup: CDR1 SGHRS, CDR2 YFSETQ. This CDR3 contains 14 residues. The CDR3 DNA reads TGCGCCAGCAGCTTTACCAGGGGAAGCGACGAGCAGTACTTC. Protein product: CASSFTRGSDEQYF.

The V and J genes are TRBV6-5 and TRBJ1-4, with TRBD1 as a possible D gene (5 bases). CDR1 MNHEY and CDR2 SVGAGI come from the germline V gene. Trimming removed 6 bases from V and 5 bases from J, with 10 bases in between. The CDR3 contains 13 residues. The CDR3 sequence is CASRATANEKLFF. CDR3 nucleotide sequence: TGTGCCAGCAGGGCGACAGCGAATGAAAAACTGTTTTTT.

CDR3 coding DNA: TGCAGCGTTGAAGATCATAAAACTAGCGCCTACGAGCAGTACTTC. Residues: CSVEDHKTSAYEQYF. The V gene is TRBV29-1, the J gene TRBJ2-7; 7 bases align to TRBD2. The CDR3 has 15 residues. Trimming cost V 0 bases and J 2 bases; bases outside gene matches: 7. Germline lookup yields CDR1 SQVTM and CDR2 ANQGSEA.

This clone has just a few counts. The chain couples TRBV5-1 to TRBJ2-1; a weak D match, TRBD2 (6 bases). This CDR3 spans 17 amino acids. The germline V gene encodes CDR1 SGHRS and CDR2 YFSETQ. Trimming removed 2 bases at V and 1 base at J, with 16 bases between. DNA for the CDR3: TGCGCCAGCAGCTTTTCAAGTAGCGGACTTTCCTACAATGAGCAGTTCTTC. This translates into CASSFSSSGLSYNEQFF. The variable domain in full, completed from reference TRBV5-1 and TRBJ2-1, reads KAGVTQTPRYLIKTRGQQVTLSCSPISGHRSVSWYQQTPGQGLQFLFEYFSETQRNKGNFPGRFSGRQFSNSRSEMNVSTLELGDSALYLCASSFSSSGLSYNEQFFGPGTRLTVL.

This chain links TRBV21-1 with TRBJ1-2; the DNA was not used to check the table's D call, TRBD1. TRBV21-1 is a known pseudogene. CDR3 size: 14 residues. CDR3 sequence (DNA): TGTGCCAGCAGCAAAGACAGGGGGCGAAGAGGCTACACCTTC. It yields the protein CASSKDRGRRGYTF.

CDR3: CASSQGHAGAQDEQYF. CDR3 coding DNA: TGCGCCAGCAGCCAAGGACATGCAGGGGCACAGGACGAGCAGTACTTC. This chain joins TRBV4-3 and TRBJ2-7; maybe TRBD1 (6 bases). V was clipped by 1 base and J by 5 bases, with 18 bases between them. The CDR3 runs to 16 residues. In germline, CDR1 is LGHNA, CDR2 YSLEER.

The chain is built from TRBV10-3 and TRBJ2-3; the D is unclear. From germline, CDR1 is ENHRY and CDR2 SYGVKD. V lost 4 bases to trimming and J lost 6 bases, with 8 bases between them. The CDR3 runs 12 residues. The CDR3 bases are TGTGCCATCAGTGCTCTGAGGGATACGCAGTATTTT. Translating gives CAISALRDTQYF.

V gene TRBV7-3 combines with J gene TRBJ2-7, with a weak D call TRBD2 (6 bases). Trimming left V 5 bases short and J 3 bases short, with 20 bases between. The CDR3 is 16 amino acids. The germline gives CDR1 SGHTA, CDR2 FQGTGA. The CDR3 sequence is CASSPTQTSLIYEQYF. CDR3 DNA: TGTGCCAGCAGCCCAACCCAGACTAGTCTAATCTACGAGCAGTACTTC.

The chain couples TRBV7-3 to TRBJ1-1, with D perhaps matching TRBD1 (6 bases). The germline CDR1 and CDR2 sequences are SGHTA and FQGTGA. The V end lost 4 bases, the J end lost 0 bases, and 9 bases lay between the germline ends. The CDR3 length is 14 residues. The CDR3 DNA follows: TGTGCCAGCAGCTCCGGACAGATGAACACTGAAGCTTTCTTT. Translated: CASSSGQMNTEAFF.

This clone was counted between two and nine times. The chain recombines TRBV7-9 with TRBJ1-2; possibly TRBD1 for D (6 bases). This CDR3 spans 15 amino acids. Trimming shortened V by 0 bases and J by 8 bases, and 16 bases separated the two germline ends. Per germline, CDR1 SEHNR and CDR2 FQNEAQ (reference sequence). CDR3 loop: CASSLAEEQGRGYTF. The CDR3 nucleotides read TGTGCCAGCAGCTTAGCGGAAGAACAGGGTCGCGGCTACACCTTC. Full variable domain (remainder filled in from reference TRBV7-9 and TRBJ1-2): DTGVSQNPRHKITKRGQNVTFRCDPISEHNRLYWYRQTLGQGPEFLTYFQNEAQLEKSRLLSDRFSAERPKGSFSTLEIQRTEQGDSAMYLCASSLAEEQGRGYTFGSGTRLTVV.